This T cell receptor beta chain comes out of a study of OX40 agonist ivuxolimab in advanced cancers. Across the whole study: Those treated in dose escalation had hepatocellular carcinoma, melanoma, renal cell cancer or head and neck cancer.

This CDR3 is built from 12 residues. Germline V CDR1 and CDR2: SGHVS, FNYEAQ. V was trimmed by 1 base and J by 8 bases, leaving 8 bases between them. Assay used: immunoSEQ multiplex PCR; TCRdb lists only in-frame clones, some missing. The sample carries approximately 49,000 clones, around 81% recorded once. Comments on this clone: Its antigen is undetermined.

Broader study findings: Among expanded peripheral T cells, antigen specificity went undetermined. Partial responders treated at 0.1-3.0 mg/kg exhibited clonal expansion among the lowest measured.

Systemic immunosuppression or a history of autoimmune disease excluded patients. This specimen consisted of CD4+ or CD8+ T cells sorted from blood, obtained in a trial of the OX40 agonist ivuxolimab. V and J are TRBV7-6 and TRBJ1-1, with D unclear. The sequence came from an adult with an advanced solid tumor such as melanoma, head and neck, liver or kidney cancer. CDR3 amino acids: CASSLGALEAFF. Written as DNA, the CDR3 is TGTGCCAGCAGCTTAGGGGCGTTAGAAGCTTTCTTT.